This entry describes one T cell receptor (beta chain). Assay: immunoSEQ multiplex PCR; the TCRdb copy retains only in-frame clones and omits some. Among around 480,000 clones listed, around 90% were seen once. V was cut by 5 bases and J by 7 bases, with 11 bases left in between. Germline V CDR1 and CDR2: MNHEY, SVGAGI. The CDR3 extends over 12 amino acids. The data originate from a study of blood T cell repertoires in COVID-19. This chain uses TRBV6-5 with TRBJ1-2; D may be TRBD1 (5 bases). The specimen was PBMCs or T cells enriched from blood (not recorded which). This clonotype originated in a young woman who had recovered from COVID-19. The CDR3 coding sequence is TGTGCCAGCAGTCCTGGGGGGGTTGGCTACACCTTC. It yields the protein CASSPGGVGYTF.